Here is one T cell receptor beta chain with its context. Per the original methods: Estimation of nucleated cell counts relied on the amplification of reference gene primers. The data were produced by immunoSEQ multiplex PCR, yet TCRdb's version contains in-frame clones alone and is incomplete. The V and J calls and clone size were taken over from that table, and D and trimming were inferred from the DNA. The repertoire holds roughly 260,000 clones, with roughly 87% as singletons. The sample is drawn from a study of blood T cell repertoires in COVID-19. Study details: The United States, Italy and Spain provided the acute and convalescent COVID-19 samples. The analysed material was cDNA or gDNA that came from T cells, B-cell-depleted T cells, or PBMCs.

The CDR3 runs to 16 residues. In germline, CDR1 is SGHDT, CDR2 YYEEEE. The junction had 4 bases not matched to a gene; V was cut back by 4 bases and J by 0 bases. The sequence derives from a woman aged 45 to 65 who had recovered from COVID-19. The chain carries TRBV5-6 and TRBJ1-5, with 10 bases matching TRBD1. Sample: peripheral blood. DNA of the CDR3: TGTGCCAGCAGCCTGCGGGACAGGGGTAGCAATCAGCCCCAGCATTTT. Translating gives CASSLRDRGSNQPQHF. Using reference TRBV5-6 and TRBJ1-5 for the parts outside the CDR3, the full variable domain is DAGVTQSPTHLIKTRGQQVTLRCSPKSGHDTVSWYQQALGQGPQFIFQYYEEEERQRGNFPDRFSGHQFPNYSSELNVNALLLGDSALYLCASSLRDRGSNQPQHFGDGTRLSIL.